The entry below describes one T cell receptor (beta chain). What it recognizes is unknown. These data are taken from a study of T cell responses to AZD1222 COVID-19 vaccine. Study findings and constraints: Spike-specific TCR breadth rose after two AZD1222 doses, and depth rose as well.

Using immunoSEQ multiplex PCR, the repertoire was profiled, and TCRdb retains in-frame clones only, with some absent. The sample has approximately 150,000 clones, 90% to 95% seen once. With V trimmed by 5 bases and J by 4 bases, 7 bases remained unmatched. Germline V gives CDR1 MNHEY, CDR2 SVGAGI. This CDR3 spans 15 amino acids. The clonotype comes from an adult who received the AZD1222 COVID-19 vaccine. Sequencing was performed on peripheral blood, taken 28 days after the second AZD1222 dose. V is TRBV6-5 and J is TRBJ2-3; TRBD2 matches 9 bases. The CDR3 region is CASSPSGGSSDTQYF. As DNA, the CDR3 is TGTGCCAGCAGTCCGAGCGGGGGGTCTTCAGATACGCAGTATTTT.